This T cell receptor (beta chain) was captured by sequencing in a study of shared clonotypes between healthy human individuals. General observations from the study: Among donors, sharing of clonotypes was expected to be affected by sequencing depth. Limited genetic and exposure-history diversity came from having few donors.

Germline CDR1 SGHVS, CDR2 FQNEAQ. The V and J ends lost 5 bases and 5 bases, in that order; junction bases with no gene match: 7. This CDR3 spans 15 amino acids. Caucasian adults living in Nashville, Tennessee, provided all samples. This clone was counted at least ten times. The antigen remains unidentified. Genomic DNA from each subset was divided evenly over several immunoSEQ plates. Assay: immunoSEQ multiplex PCR; the TCRdb copy retains only in-frame clones and omits some. The table shows roughly 480,000 clones, with 79% occurring only once. Sequencing used PBMCs. The rearrangement joins TRBV7-8 to TRBJ1-1; 11 bases align to TRBD1. This receptor was identified in a middle-aged woman in good health. Some clones in this sample may be carry-over from other donors' samples. As DNA, the CDR3 is TGTGCCAGCAGCCCAGGGGACAGGGGGGCAACTGAAGCTTTCTTT. This sequence encodes CASSPGDRGATEAFF.